This T cell receptor (beta chain) was sequenced for a study of cytomegalovirus exposure and HLA in healthy donors. This clone appeared a single time. Its target is unknown. The PCR employed 60 Vbeta primers together with 13 Jbeta primers. This table comes from immunoSEQ multiplex PCR, and its TCRdb copy is limited to in-frame clones, with some not included. The sample consists of some 200,000 clones, approximately 78% of them appearing once. This CDR3 region has 16 residues. Germline V gene data show CDR1 as SGHRS and CDR2 as YFSETQ. V was pared by 4 bases and J by 6 bases, with 9 bases of the junction left unmatched. Findings and limits, study-wide: There were a few CMV-associated chains whose specificity for CMV antigens was confirmed in vitro.

Despite likely unrecorded immune exposures, the donors were nominally healthy at the time of sampling. Sequencing input: PBMCs. The rearrangement uses TRBV5-1 and TRBJ1-4; 10 positions agree with TRBD1. The clonotype originates from a woman in her forties in good health and CMV-seronegative. This CDR3 is CASSQGYGTGDEKLFF. The DNA for the CDR3 is TGCGCCAGCAGCCAGGGTTATGGGACAGGGGATGAAAAACTGTTTTTT.